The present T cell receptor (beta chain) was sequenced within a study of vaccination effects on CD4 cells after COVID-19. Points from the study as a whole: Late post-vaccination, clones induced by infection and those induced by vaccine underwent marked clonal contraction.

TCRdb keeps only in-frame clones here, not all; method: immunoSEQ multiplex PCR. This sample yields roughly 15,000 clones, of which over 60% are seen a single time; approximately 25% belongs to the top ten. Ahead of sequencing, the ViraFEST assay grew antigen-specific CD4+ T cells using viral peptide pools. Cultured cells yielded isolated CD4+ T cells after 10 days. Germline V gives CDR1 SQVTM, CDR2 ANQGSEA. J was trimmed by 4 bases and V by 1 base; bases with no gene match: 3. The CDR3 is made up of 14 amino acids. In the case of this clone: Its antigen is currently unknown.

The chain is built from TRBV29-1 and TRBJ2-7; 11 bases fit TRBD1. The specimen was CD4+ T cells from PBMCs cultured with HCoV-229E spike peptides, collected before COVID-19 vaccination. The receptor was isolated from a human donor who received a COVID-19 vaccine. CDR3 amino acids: CSVEGGQGVYEQYF. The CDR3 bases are TGCAGCGTTGAAGGGGGACAGGGGGTTTACGAGCAGTACTTC.